The source of this TCR beta chain is a study of response to subunit inactivated influenza vaccine (dated by TCRdb to 2016 to 2019). As for the study more broadly: Deep quantitative T cell receptor repertoire profiling was used in the study to track responses to a trivalent subunit inactivated influenza vaccine. Here is what the overall study found, with its caveats: The authors proposed that each seasonal influenza vaccination may bring in only a limited number of new T cells.

The library relied on RT-PCR. Sequenced on an Illumina HiSeq 2500. TCRdb ran its own pipeline on the public reads, namely fastp trimming at Q25 and MiXCR clone calling, and kept in-frame beta chains. Every entry covers one CDR3 protein and lists the most common genes and DNA from its rows. Present in this sample are under 550,000 distinct CDR3 sequences, about 7.6% of which were seen just once. The ten largest clones capture roughly 13% of the sample. CDR1 and CDR2 are read off the germline V gene as ENHRY and SYGVKD. Trimming accounts for 5 bases at V and 5 bases at J, while the number of junction bases matched to no gene is 6. Its CDR3 holds 17 amino acids, cysteine through phenylalanine. The read is trimmed to its CDR3 DNA, 51 bases read in frame from base 1. This clonotype has a handful of counts. Its antigen remains undetermined. Base qualities are not provided; no much larger clone lies one nucleotide away.

Sequences were derived from PBMCs from blood, sampled less than 30 months after vaccination. The receptor was derived from a man in his fifties or sixties who received an inactivated influenza vaccine. Donor details come from another sample of the same person, matched by shared clones. This chain is built from TRBV10-3 and TRBJ2-1, and TRBD2 aligns with 16 junction nucleotides. The encoded CDR3 is CAISPGLAGGPHNEQFF. Here is the DNA: TGTGCCATCAGTCCGGGACTAGCGGGAGGGCCCCACAATGAGCAGTTCTTC.